The 21 T cell receptor beta chains presented below share a single source sample, sequenced in a study of blood T cell repertoires in COVID-19. Method: immunoSEQ multiplex PCR; TCRdb's copy keeps in-frame clones and lacks some. This repertoire shows almost 500,000 clones, roughly nine tenths found once; its top ten account for roughly 8.5%. The source material was PBMCs or T cells enriched from blood (not recorded which). All receptors come from a woman aged 55-70 years who had recovered from COVID-19.

This clone is a singleton in its sample. The chain couples TRBV3-1 (or the pseudogene TRBV3-2) to TRBJ1-4; tentatively, D is TRBD1 (6 bases). CDR3 length: 17 residues. Trimming stripped 1 base from V and 7 bases from J, with 19 bases between. Germline V gene data show CDR1 as LGHDT and CDR2 as YNNKEL (reference sequence). The CDR3 protein is CASSQGTGRGGGEKLFF. The CDR3 region has the DNA TGTGCCAGCAGCCAAGGCACGGGGCGAGGGGGGGGTGAAAAACTGTTTTTT.

The chain has TRBV5-1 and TRBJ2-3; the D is unclear. Germline V CDR1 and CDR2: SGHRS, YFSETQ. The CDR3 totals 14 residues. V lost 4 bases to trimming and J lost 2 bases, with 11 bases between them. This CDR3 reads CASSRDSDTDTQYF. The CDR3 nucleotides are TGCGCCAGCAGCCGCGACTCCGACACAGATACGCAGTATTTT.

The sample holds one count of this clone. The chain joins TRBV15 to TRBJ1-2; the match to TRBD1 covers 7 bases. This CDR3 is 16 amino acids long. With V trimmed by 1 base and J by 8 bases, 13 bases remained unmatched. CDR1 and CDR2 (germline): LNHNV, YYDKDF (reference sequence). The CDR3 DNA is TGTGCCACCAGCAGAGTCGGGACAGAGGTCAAAGCCGGCTACACCTTC. Translated: CATSRVGTEVKAGYTF.

The chain couples TRBV7-2 to TRBJ1-4; 8 bases agree with TRBD1. CDR1 and CDR2 (germline): SGHTA, FQGNSA. The CDR3 is made up of 16 amino acids. V shed 2 bases, J shed 3 bases, and the junction held 5 bases outside the gene matches. In nucleotides, the CDR3 is TGTGCCAGCAGCTTAAGAGCGACAGGGGCTAATGAAAAACTGTTTTTT. Residues: CASSLRATGANEKLFF.

This sequence joins TRBV11-2 and TRBJ1-3; possible D gene TRBD1, 6 bases. The CDR3 extends over 13 amino acids. Trimming stripped 6 bases from V and 3 bases from J, with 9 bases between. Looked up from germline, CDR1 is SGHAT and CDR2 is FQNNGV. The CDR3 DNA follows: TGTGCCAGCAGACAGACAGGTGGAAACACCATATATTTT. Its translation is CASRQTGGNTIYF.

This chain connects TRBV29-1 to TRBJ2-3; weak D call: TRBD1 (5 bases). The V gene lost 8 bases and the J gene lost 0 bases, with 12 bases spanning the gap. This CDR3 is built from 13 residues. Looked up from germline, CDR1 is SQVTM and CDR2 is ANQGSEA. The CDR3 region is CSTRQFSTDTQYF. CDR3 in DNA: TGCAGCACGCGACAGTTTAGCACAGATACGCAGTATTTT.

This clone has only a few counts. J is TRBJ1-2 and V is TRBV5-4, with 10 bases identical to TRBD1. V was clipped by 1 base and J by 5 bases; unmatched bases: 5. CDR3 length: 15 amino acids. CDR1 is SGHNT and CDR2 is YYREEE in the germline V gene (reference sequence). CDR3 protein: CASSLLGQGYYGYTF. The CDR3 nucleotides are TGTGCCAGCAGCTTGTTGGGACAGGGGTATTATGGCTACACCTTC.

The chain recombines TRBV5-6 with TRBJ1-2; TRBD1 is a possible D gene (5 bases). Trimming took off 4 bases at V and 8 bases at J, with 18 bases between the two ends. This CDR3 is 14 amino acids long. CDR1 and CDR2 from the germline V gene are SGHDT and YYEEEE. The CDR3 loop reads CASSGVGVGRGYTF. The DNA of the CDR3 is TGTGCCAGCAGCGGCGTAGGGGTGGGGCGCGGCTACACCTTC.

The chain combines TRBV5-1 with TRBJ2-1; TRBD2 aligns across 9 bases. Germline V gene data show CDR1 as SGHRS and CDR2 as YFSETQ. V dropped 4 bases and J dropped 1; count of bases not matched to a gene: 12. The CDR3 runs 18 residues. The CDR3 DNA follows: TGCGCCAGCAGCCCTCGGGCGGGGGGGGTATCATCCTACAATGAGCAGTTCTTC. This encodes CASSPRAGGVSSYNEQFF.

This rearrangement joins TRBV27 to TRBJ1-1; the D is unclear. CDR1 is MNHEY and CDR2 is SMNVEV in the germline V gene (reference sequence). This CDR3 is built from 16 residues. The V and J ends lost 6 bases and 4 bases respectively, with 21 bases between them. The CDR3 DNA sequence: TGTGCCAGCAGCCCCCTTCCGGGGTCGGGGAGCACTGAAGCTTTCTTT. This encodes CASSPLPGSGSTEAFF.

The gene calls are TRBV19 and TRBJ2-3; 9 bases match TRBD1. CDR3 length: 15 amino acids. The V segment lost 3 bases and the J segment 6 bases; nucleotides outside the gene matches: 7. Germline V gene lookup returns CDR1 LNHDA and CDR2 SQIVND (reference sequence). The CDR3 protein is CASSIGDRVVDTQYF. DNA of the CDR3: TGTGCCAGTAGTATTGGGGACAGGGTAGTGGATACGCAGTATTTT.

The chain links TRBV13 to TRBJ1-6; 7 nucleotides line up with TRBD1. The CDR3 is 16 amino acids. Germline CDR1 reads PRHDT; CDR2 reads FYEKMQ (reference sequence). Trimming at V came to 5 bases and at J to 3 bases, leaving 7 bases not matched to a gene. For the CDR3, the DNA is TGTGCCAGCAGCCCGACAGGGTCGGTCTATAATTCACCCCTCCACTTT. It codes for CASSPTGSVYNSPLHF.

The chain recombines TRBV5-1 with TRBJ2-7; no reliable D call. Germline V CDR1 and CDR2: SGHRS, YFSETQ. The CDR3 length is 13 residues. V gave up 2 bases and J gave up 3 bases, with 9 bases separating them. CDR3 loop: CASSLLSGYEQYV. In nucleotides, the CDR3 is TGCGCCAGCAGCTTACTTAGTGGCTACGAGCAGTACGTC.

This clone has just a few counts. Here the CDR3 DNA reads TGCGCCAGCAGGAGGGGGGGTGAAGCCGGGGAGCTGTTTTTT. It yields the protein CASRRGGEAGELFF. The chain has TRBV10-2 and TRBJ2-2; the D gene is possibly TRBD2 (7 bases). The CDR3 length is 14 residues. V lost 6 bases to trimming and J lost 6 bases, with 14 bases between them. Germline V CDR1 and CDR2: WSHSY, SAAADI.

The gene calls are TRBV7-6 and TRBJ2-3; possibly TRBD1 for D (5 bases). Germline V lookup: CDR1 SGHVS, CDR2 FNYEAQ. The CDR3 has 17 residues. V was cut by 1 base and J by 0 bases, with 14 bases left in between. This chain's CDR3 is CASSLVRNRLSTDTQYF. The CDR3 nucleotides read TGTGCCAGCAGCTTAGTGCGAAACAGGTTGAGCACAGATACGCAGTATTTT.

The rearrangement joins TRBV29-1 to TRBJ2-7; the match to TRBD1 covers 8 bases. Looked up from germline, CDR1 is SQVTM and CDR2 is ANQGSEA. With V trimmed by 7 bases and J by 2 bases, 10 bases remained unmatched. The CDR3 covers 14 residues. The chain's CDR3 is CSGSSGTGPYEQYF. DNA for the CDR3: TGCAGCGGGAGTTCCGGGACAGGACCCTACGAGCAGTACTTC.

In this sample, this clone turned up once. V usage is TRBV4-1 and J usage is TRBJ2-3, with TRBD1 matching 10 bases. This CDR3 contains 16 residues. Germline lookup yields CDR1 MGHRA and CDR2 YSYEKL. The ends lost 3 bases at V and 5 bases at J; junction bases unmatched: 8. The chain's CDR3 is CASSHLPGQGKDTQYF. Here the CDR3 DNA reads TGCGCCAGCAGCCATCTACCGGGACAGGGGAAAGATACGCAGTATTTT.

This chain joins TRBV2 and TRBJ1-5, with D tentatively TRBD1 (5 bases). Looked up from germline, CDR1 is SNHLY and CDR2 is FYNNEI. The CDR3 loop spans 17 amino acids. The ends were cut back, 6 bases at V and 0 bases at J, with 18 bases in the middle. CDR3 nucleotides: TGTGCCAGCAGCGCGGCCACAGGCGAGCATAGCAATCAGCCCCAGCATTTT. Translating it yields CASSAATGEHSNQPQHF. Full variable domain (missing parts from reference TRBV2 and TRBJ1-5): EPEVTQTPSHQVTQMGQEVILRCVPISNHLYFYWYRQILGQKVEFLVSFYNNEISEKSEIFDDQFSVERPDGSNFTLKIRSTKLEDSAMYFCASSAATGEHSNQPQHFGDGTRLSIL.

The rearrangement uses TRBV9 and TRBJ1-1; D may be TRBD1 (5 bases). The CDR3 length is 14 residues. The germline V gene encodes CDR1 SGDLS and CDR2 YYNGEE. V dropped 4 bases and J dropped 2 bases, with 12 bases sitting between them. CDR3 DNA sequence: TGTGCCAGCAGCATCCCCACAGGAAACACTGAAGCTTTCTTT. It is translated as CASSIPTGNTEAFF.

This clone was seen once. The chain recombines TRBV3-1 (or the pseudogene TRBV3-2) with TRBJ2-1, with TRBD1 as a possible D gene (5 bases). This CDR3 region has 15 residues. Germline V gene lookup returns CDR1 LGHDT and CDR2 YNNKEL (reference sequence). V gave up 3 bases and J gave up 8 bases, with 17 bases separating them. The CDR3 bases are TGTGCCAGCAGCCAGAAGGGCAGGGAATTCGATGAGCAGTTCTTC. The encoded protein is CASSQKGREFDEQFF.

The CDR3 nucleotides read TGTGCCAGTAGTATCGAAAGGAGCCGAACCCTACTTAGCTCTGGAAACACCATATATTTT. It is translated as CASSIERSRTLLSSGNTIYF. The genes are TRBV19 and TRBJ1-3; D unresolved. Germline V gives CDR1 LNHDA, CDR2 SQIVND (reference sequence). The V end lost 3 bases, the J end lost 0 bases, and 24 bases lay between the germline ends. This CDR3 is built from 20 residues.